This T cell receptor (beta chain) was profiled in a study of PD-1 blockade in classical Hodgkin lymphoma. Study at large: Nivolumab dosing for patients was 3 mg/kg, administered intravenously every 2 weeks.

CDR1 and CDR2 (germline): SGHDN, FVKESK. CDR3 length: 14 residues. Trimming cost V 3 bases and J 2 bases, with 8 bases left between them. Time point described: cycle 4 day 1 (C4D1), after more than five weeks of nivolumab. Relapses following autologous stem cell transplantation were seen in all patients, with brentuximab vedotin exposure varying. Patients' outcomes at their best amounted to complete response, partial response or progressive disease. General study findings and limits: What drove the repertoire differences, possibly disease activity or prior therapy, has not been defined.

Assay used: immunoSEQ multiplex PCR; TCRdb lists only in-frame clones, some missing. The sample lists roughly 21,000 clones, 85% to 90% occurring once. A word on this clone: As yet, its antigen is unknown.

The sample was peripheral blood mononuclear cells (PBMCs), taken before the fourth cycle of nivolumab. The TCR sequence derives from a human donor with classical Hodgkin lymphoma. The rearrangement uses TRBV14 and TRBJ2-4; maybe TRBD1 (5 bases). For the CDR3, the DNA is TGTGCCAGCAGCCACGACAGCACCAAAAACATTCAGTACTTC. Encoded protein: CASSHDSTKNIQYF.